These 4 T cell receptor beta chains share one sample of origin, sequenced in a study of response to subunit inactivated influenza vaccine. TCRdb itself ran the RT-PCR reads through MiXCR, one entry per CDR3 protein. The sample lists around 480,000 distinct CDR3 sequences; roughly 9.7% were seen once. The source was PBMCs from blood, collected roughly 45 days after vaccination. The receptors come from a man between 50 and 59 years old who received an inactivated influenza vaccine.

This clonotype was recorded a few times. The chain combines TRBV5-1 with TRBJ1-1, with D hard to call. Germline lookup yields CDR1 SGHRS and CDR2 YFSETQ. Between the trimmed V and J ends, which lost 2 bases and 2 bases, there was a span of 13 bases. The CDR3 has 15 residues. The DNA of the CDR3 is TGCGCCAGCAGCTTATCATCCGGACCTAACACTGAAGCTTTCTTT. Protein sequence: CASSLSSGPNTEAFF. Full variable domain (rest looked up from reference TRBV5-1 and TRBJ1-1): KAGVTQTPRYLIKTRGQQVTLSCSPISGHRSVSWYQQTPGQGLQFLFEYFSETQRNKGNFPGRFSGRQFSNSRSEMNVSTLELGDSALYLCASSLSSGPNTEAFFGQGTRLTVV.

This clonotype was seen more than once but under ten times. V and J are TRBV28 and TRBJ2-6; TRBD1 matches 7 bases. The CDR3 runs 15 residues. V shed 7 bases and J 3 bases; nucleotides not matched to a gene: 6. Germline lookup yields CDR1 MDHEN and CDR2 SYDVKM. The CDR3 loop reads CASKIGTVGANVLTF. CDR3 DNA: TGTGCCAGCAAGATTGGGACAGTTGGGGCCAACGTCCTGACTTTC.

The table lists this clonotype with many counts. The V gene is TRBV18, the J gene TRBJ1-4; D call uncertain. Per germline, CDR1 KGHSH and CDR2 LQKENI. Between the trimmed V and J ends, which lost 4 bases and 6 bases, there was a span of 3 bases. The CDR3 spans 11 residues. Written as DNA, the CDR3 is TGTGCCAGCTCACGCGATGAAAAACTGTTTTTT. It specifies CASSRDEKLFF.

This clonotype was counted a few times. CDR3 region: CASSPQRGGETQYF. The CDR3, as DNA: TGTGCCAGCAGCCCGCAGCGGGGTGGGGAGACCCAGTACTTC. This rearrangement joins TRBV7-2 to TRBJ2-5; TRBD2 aligns across 7 bases. J was trimmed by 5 bases and V by 5 bases; bases with no gene match: 8. The CDR3 is 14 residues long. Germline CDR1 SGHTA, CDR2 FQGNSA.